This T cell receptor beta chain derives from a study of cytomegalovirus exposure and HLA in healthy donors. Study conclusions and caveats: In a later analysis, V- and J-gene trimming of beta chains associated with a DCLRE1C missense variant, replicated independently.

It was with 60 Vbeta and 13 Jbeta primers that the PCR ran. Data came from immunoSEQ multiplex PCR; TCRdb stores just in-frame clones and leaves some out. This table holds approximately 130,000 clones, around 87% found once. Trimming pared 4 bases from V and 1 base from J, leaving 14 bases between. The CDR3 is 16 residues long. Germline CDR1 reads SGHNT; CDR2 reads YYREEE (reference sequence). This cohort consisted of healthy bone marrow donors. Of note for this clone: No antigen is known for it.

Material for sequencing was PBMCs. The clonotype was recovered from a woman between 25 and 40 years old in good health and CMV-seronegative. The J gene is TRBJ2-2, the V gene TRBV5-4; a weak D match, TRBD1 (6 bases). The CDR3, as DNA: TGTGCCAGCAGCGATAGACAGGAGAGGAACACCGGGGAGCTGTTTTTT. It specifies CASSDRQERNTGELFF.